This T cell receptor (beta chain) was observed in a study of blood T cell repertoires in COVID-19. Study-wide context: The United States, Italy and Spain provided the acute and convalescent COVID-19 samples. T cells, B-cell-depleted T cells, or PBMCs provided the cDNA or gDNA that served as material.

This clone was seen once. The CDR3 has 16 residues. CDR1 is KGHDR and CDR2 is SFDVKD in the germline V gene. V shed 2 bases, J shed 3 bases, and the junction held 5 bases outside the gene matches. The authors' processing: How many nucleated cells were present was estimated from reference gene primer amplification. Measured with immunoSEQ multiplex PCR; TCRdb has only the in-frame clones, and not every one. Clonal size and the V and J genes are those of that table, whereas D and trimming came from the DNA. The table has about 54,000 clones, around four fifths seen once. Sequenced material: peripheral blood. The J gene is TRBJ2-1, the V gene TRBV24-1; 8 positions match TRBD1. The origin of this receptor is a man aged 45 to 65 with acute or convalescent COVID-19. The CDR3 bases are TGTGCCACCAGTGATTCGACAGGGGTTGGCTACAATGAGCAGTTCTTC. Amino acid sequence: CATSDSTGVGYNEQFF.